One sample yielded the 30 T cell receptor beta chains listed below, sequenced in a study of shared clonotypes between healthy human individuals. Assay: immunoSEQ multiplex PCR; the TCRdb copy retains only in-frame clones and omits some. The sample records approximately 470,000 clones, 70% to 85% being singletons. The sequencing sample was made of PBMCs. The receptors were gathered from a woman aged 40 to 49 in good health. Some clones in this sample may be carry-over from other donors' samples.

V usage is TRBV4-2 and J usage is TRBJ2-5; TRBD2 matches 7 bases. The J call may be incorrect, as the DNA end agrees better with TRBJ2-7. Germline CDR1 LGHNA, CDR2 YNFKEQ. The CDR3 is 14 amino acids. Written as DNA, the CDR3 is TGTGCCAGCAGCCGGCGCGGGGGTTCCTACGAGCAGTACTTC. It yields the protein CASSRRGGSYEQYF.

This chain connects TRBV6-1 to TRBJ2-5; the match to TRBD2 covers 10 bases. Germline assignment: CDR1 MNHNS and CDR2 SASEGT. CDR3 length equals 14 residues. V was clipped by 5 bases and J by 3 bases; unmatched bases: 3. CDR3 DNA sequence: TGTGCCAGCAGTCCCGGGACTAGCGAAGAGACCCAGTACTTC. Translating it yields CASSPGTSEETQYF.

The rearrangement links TRBV4-1 to TRBJ2-7, with unresolved D. This CDR3 is 16 amino acids long. V gave up 2 bases and J gave up 0 bases, with 14 bases separating them. Germline CDR1 MGHRA, CDR2 YSYEKL. The CDR3 spells CASSQSAIGFSYEQYF. The CDR3, as DNA: TGCGCCAGCAGCCAATCGGCCATAGGGTTCTCCTACGAGCAGTACTTC.

Regarding this clone: At the DNA level, this CDR3 is encoded by other sequences in the same sample as well. The rearrangement joins TRBV28 to TRBJ1-5; 8 bases are shared with TRBD1. The CDR3 sequence is 15 residues long. Trimming removed 7 bases from V and 4 bases from J; junction bases left unmatched: 9. Germline V CDR1 and CDR2: MDHEN, SYDVKM. In nucleotides, the CDR3 is TGTGCCAGCATTTGGGGGGGACAGGTAAATCAGCCCCAGCATTTT. Protein: CASIWGGQVNQPQHF.

V usage is TRBV6-1 and J usage is TRBJ1-3, with 7 bases matching TRBD1. Germline lookup yields CDR1 MNHNS and CDR2 SASEGT. The CDR3 covers 15 residues. V lost 5 bases and J lost 0; bases outside the gene matches: 4. CDR3 DNA: TGTGCCAGCAGTAAGGGACAGAGCTCTGGAAACACCATATATTTT. Its protein product is CASSKGQSSGNTIYF.

V and J are TRBV19 and TRBJ1-1; a weak D match, TRBD1 (6 bases). Germline assignment: CDR1 LNHDA and CDR2 SQIVND (reference sequence). V was shortened by 7 bases and J by 3 bases, with 15 bases between the two germline ends. The CDR3 loop spans 14 amino acids. CDR3 in amino acids: CASNNRGGDTEAFF. The CDR3 nucleotides are TGTGCCAGTAACAATAGAGGGGGGGACACTGAAGCTTTCTTT.

This clone was counted a few times. The gene calls are TRBV30 and TRBJ2-3, with TRBD2 matching 13 bases. This CDR3 region has 16 residues. V was clipped by 3 bases and J by 6 bases; unmatched bases: 9. In germline, CDR1 is GTSNPN, CDR2 SVGIG (reference sequence). The CDR3 DNA reads as TGTGCCTGGAGCGCACTACTAGCGGGAGGGCTTGATACGCAGTATTTT. It yields the protein CAWSALLAGGLDTQYF.

The gene calls are TRBV30 and TRBJ1-4; TRBD1 agrees at 7 bases. With 4 bases clipped from V and 8 bases from J, the junction kept 4 bases outside the gene matches. Looked up from germline, CDR1 is GTSNPN and CDR2 is SVGIG (reference sequence). The CDR3 has 12 residues. This CDR3 reads CAWTGGQEKLFF. In DNA, the CDR3 is TGTGCCTGGACAGGGGGGCAAGAAAAACTGTTTTTT. The entire variable domain, with the rest obtained from reference TRBV30 and TRBJ1-4, is as follows: SQTIHQWPATLVQPVGSPLSLECTVEGTSNPNLYWYRQAAGRGLQLLFYSVGIGQISSEVPQNLSASRPQDRQFILSSKKLLLSDSGFYLCAWTGGQEKLFFGSGTQLSVL.

This chain connects TRBV11-2 to TRBJ1-3; D is uncertain. Germline V gene data show CDR1 as SGHAT and CDR2 as FQNNGV. V lost 6 bases to trimming and J lost 4 bases, with 13 bases between them. The CDR3 contains 14 residues. In DNA, the CDR3 is TGTGCCAGCAGGAGGGTTGGACTAGGAAACACCATATATTTT. Amino acids: CASRRVGLGNTIYF.

This clone is a singleton in its sample. The chain combines TRBV28 with TRBJ2-4; 7 nucleotides align to TRBD2. The J segment lost 3 bases and the V segment lost 4 bases, leaving 6 bases of the junction unmatched. The CDR3 contains 15 residues. Germline V lookup: CDR1 MDHEN, CDR2 SYDVKM. The CDR3 bases are TGTGCCAGCAGTTCGGTGACTAGCAACAAAAACATTCAGTACTTC. The encoded protein is CASSSVTSNKNIQYF.

The CDR3 DNA reads as TGTGCCATCGGGACAGCCCTCTACGAGCAGTACTTC. Protein product: CAIGTALYEQYF. The rearrangement joins TRBV10-3 to TRBJ2-7, with TRBD1 matching 7 bases. Germline CDR1 reads ENHRY; CDR2 reads SYGVKD. The CDR3 runs 12 residues. V gave up 8 bases and J gave up 3 bases; unmatched junction bases: 4.

The chain employs TRBV7-9 and TRBJ2-1; 11 bases are shared with TRBD2. V was pared by 1 base and J by 6 bases, with 2 bases of the junction left unmatched. Germline V gives CDR1 SEHNR, CDR2 FQNEAQ (reference sequence). The CDR3 length is 15 residues. CDR3 sequence (DNA): TGTGCCAGCAGCTTAGGTAGCGGGAGGGCCAATGAGCAGTTCTTC. Its translation: CASSLGSGRANEQFF. Combining the CDR3 with reference TRBV7-9 and TRBJ2-1 gives the whole variable domain DTGVSQNPRHKITKRGQNVTFRCDPISEHNRLYWYRQTLGQGPEFLTYFQNEAQLEKSRLLSDRFSAERPKGSFSTLEIQRTEQGDSAMYLCASSLGSGRANEQFFGPGTRLTVL.

V and J are TRBV2 and TRBJ2-5; TRBD2 matches 8 bases. V shed 7 bases, J shed 5 bases, and the junction held 6 bases outside the gene matches. The CDR3 runs to 13 residues. Germline V gene data show CDR1 as SNHLY and CDR2 as FYNNEI. CDR3 residues: CASNFGRGETQYF. The DNA for the CDR3 is TGTGCCAGCAATTTCGGGAGGGGGGAGACCCAGTACTTC.

The genes are TRBV19 and TRBJ1-1; TRBD1 is a possible D gene (5 bases). The CDR3 spans 14 residues. Germline CDR1 LNHDA, CDR2 SQIVND (reference sequence). V was cut by 0 bases and J by 9 bases, with 14 bases left in between. CDR3 DNA sequence: TGTGCCAGTAGTATAGATCGCGGGGACTACCAAGCTTTCTTT. This gives the protein CASSIDRGDYQAFF.

V gene TRBV5-6 combines with J gene TRBJ2-5; 7 bases fit TRBD2. Germline loops: CDR1 SGHDT, CDR2 YYEEEE. With V trimmed by 4 bases and J by 3 bases, 6 bases remained unmatched. The CDR3 covers 14 residues. The CDR3 sequence is CASSILATKETQYF. CDR3 nucleotides: TGTGCCAGCAGCATACTAGCGACCAAAGAGACCCAGTACTTC.

Note on this clone: A much larger clone differs from this one at a single base, so this may be a read error. Other nucleotide sequences in the sample specify the same CDR3. The chain joins TRBV5-4 to TRBJ2-5; TRBD2 aligns across 7 bases. Per germline, CDR1 SGHNT and CDR2 YYREEE (reference sequence). With V trimmed by 4 bases and J by 1 base, 10 bases remained unmatched. This CDR3 is built from 16 residues. CDR3 protein: CASSKAGTGGQETQYF. In nucleotides, the CDR3 is TGTGCCAGCAGCAAAGCCGGGACGGGGGGCCAAGAGACCCAGTACTTC.

The chain uses TRBV28 and TRBJ2-7; 7 bases match TRBD2. The CDR3 is 16 amino acids. Germline CDR1 MDHEN, CDR2 SYDVKM. The trim removed 4 bases at V and 5 bases at J, leaving 14 bases unmatched. The CDR3 reads CASSSPMRGSNDEQYF. For the CDR3, the DNA is TGTGCCAGCAGTTCCCCCATGCGCGGGAGTAATGACGAGCAGTACTTC.

The V gene is TRBV6-1, the J gene TRBJ1-1; D unresolved. Per germline, CDR1 MNHNS and CDR2 SASEGT. The CDR3 covers 14 residues. The ends were cut back, 5 bases at V and 0 bases at J, with 10 bases in the middle. The chain's CDR3 is CASSTSRVNTEAFF. The CDR3 DNA follows: TGTGCCAGCAGTACCTCACGCGTGAACACTGAAGCTTTCTTT.

This clone was seen many times. The CDR3 loop is CASSDSQDSKNTGELFF. The CDR3 DNA reads TGTGCCAGCAGTGATTCACAGGATTCAAAGAACACCGGGGAGCTGTTTTTT. The chain uses TRBV6-4 and TRBJ2-2; tentative D call: TRBD1 (5 bases). The V gene lost 3 bases and the J gene lost 1 base, with 15 bases spanning the gap. The CDR3 length is 17 residues. Germline loops: CDR1 MRHNA, CDR2 SNTAGT.

The J gene is TRBJ1-3, the V gene TRBV18; a possible D gene is TRBD1 (5 bases). V lost 3 bases and J lost 1, with 10 bases in between. CDR1 is KGHSH, CDR2 LQKENI, per germline. The CDR3 totals 15 residues. For the CDR3, the DNA is TGTGCCAGCTCACCCGGGACTGTGTCTGGAAACACCATATATTTT. It translates to CASSPGTVSGNTIYF.

This clone appeared a few times. CDR3 nucleotide sequence: TGCAGCGTTGAAAGCAGCGAGTCGAGCTATGGCTACACCTTC. It translates to CSVESSESSYGYTF. The chain employs TRBV29-1 and TRBJ1-2, with D unclear. Between the trimmed V and J ends, which lost 2 bases and 4 bases, there was a span of 14 bases. The germline V gene encodes CDR1 SQVTM and CDR2 ANQGSEA. CDR3 length: 14 amino acids.

This sequence joins TRBV4-2 and TRBJ2-1; 11 nucleotides agree with TRBD2. J gave up 10 bases and V 0 bases, and 11 bases lay outside the gene matches. CDR1 is LGHNA and CDR2 is YNFKEQ in the germline V gene. This CDR3 contains 17 residues. The CDR3 protein is CASSQELLTSGSLEQFF. CDR3 bases: TGTGCCAGCAGCCAAGAGCTCCTTACTAGCGGGAGTTTGGAGCAGTTCTTC.

The chain joins TRBV6-1 to TRBJ2-5, with 7 bases identical to TRBD2. V lost 2 bases to trimming and J lost 4 bases; unmatched junction nucleotides: 10. This CDR3 comprises 16 residues. CDR1 MNHNS and CDR2 SASEGT come from the germline V gene. The CDR3 bases are TGTGCCAGCAGTGAACCCGCGGGGGTTGGGCGAGAGACCCAGTACTTC. This sequence encodes CASSEPAGVGRETQYF.

The chain uses TRBV5-1 and TRBJ2-7, with 7 bases lining up with TRBD2. Germline values: CDR1 SGHRS, CDR2 YFSETQ. Trimming at V came to 5 bases and at J to 1 base, leaving 18 bases not matched to a gene. The CDR3 extends over 18 amino acids. The CDR3 region is CASRNRPSSGSRSYEQYF. The CDR3 DNA reads TGCGCCAGCAGAAACCGCCCCTCTAGCGGTTCACGATCCTACGAGCAGTACTTC.

V gene TRBV10-3 combines with J gene TRBJ2-5; 7 bases are a match to TRBD1. J lost 2 bases, V lost 4 bases, and 4 bases had no gene match. The CDR3 loop spans 14 amino acids. Germline values: CDR1 ENHRY, CDR2 SYGVKD. The CDR3 protein is CAISGDREQETQYF. CDR3 DNA: TGTGCCATCAGTGGAGACAGGGAACAAGAGACCCAGTACTTC.

The chain recombines TRBV30 with TRBJ2-7; possibly TRBD2 for D (5 bases). The V gene's germline CDR1 is GTSNPN and CDR2 SVGIG (reference sequence). V was cut by 4 bases and J by 1 base, with 17 bases left in between. The CDR3 sequence is 15 residues long. The CDR3 protein is CAWMGKGRVSYEQYF. The CDR3 nucleotides are TGTGCCTGGATGGGAAAAGGGCGGGTGTCCTACGAGCAGTACTTC.

A note on this clone: A single base is all that separates this from a far larger clone, so a read error is likely. Distinct nucleotide sequences in the sample also encode this CDR3. The chain recombines TRBV5-1 with TRBJ2-7, with unresolved D. CDR1 is SGHRS, CDR2 YFSETQ, per germline. Trimming took off 8 bases at V and 1 base at J, with 13 bases between the two ends. The CDR3 is 13 amino acids. Here the CDR3 DNA reads TGCGCCAGTTCGGCGGAGATATCCTACGAGCAGTACTTC. Encoded protein: CASSAEISYEQYF.

The V gene is TRBV28, the J gene TRBJ2-1; 12 nucleotides align to TRBD2. V trimming: 5 bases; J trimming: 4 bases; junction bases outside the gene matches: 15. Germline CDR1 is MDHEN and CDR2 is SYDVKM. The length of the CDR3 is 19 residues. CDR3 nucleotide sequence: TGTGCCAGCAGTCCCCAGTGGGGACTAGCGGGCCCTTTTTACAATGAGCAGTTCTTC. Protein: CASSPQWGLAGPFYNEQFF. The full variable domain, completed using reference TRBV28 and TRBJ2-1, is DVKVTQSSRYLVKRTGEKVFLECVQDMDHENMFWYRQDPGLGLRLIYFSYDVKMKEKGDIPEGYSVSREKKERFSLILESASTNQTSMYLCASSPQWGLAGPFYNEQFFGPGTRLTVL.

The rearrangement joins TRBV7-9 to TRBJ1-1, with 7 bases identical to TRBD1. Germline assignment: CDR1 SEHNR and CDR2 FQNEAQ (reference sequence). The CDR3 loop spans 15 amino acids. V shed 5 bases and J 2 bases; nucleotides not matched to a gene: 8. The CDR3 DNA reads TGTGCCAGCAGCCCTAACAGGGGAACAAACACTGAAGCTTTCTTT. Amino acids: CASSPNRGTNTEAFF.

This clone was recorded many times. The CDR3 loop reads CASSLVAGGAETQYF. The CDR3 bases are TGTGCCAGCAGCTTGGTAGCGGGAGGGGCGGAGACCCAGTACTTC. The chain combines TRBV5-4 with TRBJ2-5; 11 bases are a match to TRBD2. Trimming at V came to 0 bases and at J to 5 bases, leaving 3 bases not matched to a gene. CDR3 length equals 15 residues. Looked up from germline, CDR1 is SGHNT and CDR2 is YYREEE (reference sequence).